The 10 T cell receptor beta chains in this list originate from one sample, sequenced in a study of tumor and adjacent non-tumor tissue in lung cancer. The template was RNA from unsorted bulk tissue. Three rounds of nested PCR, following a modified ARM-PCR protocol, produced the TCRbeta library. TCRdb called the multiplex PCR reads again in MiXCR, with one record for every CDR3 protein. The repertoire holds some 200,000 distinct CDR3 sequences, with 71% as singletons. The material sequenced was lung tumor tissue. Receptors were obtained from a man between 60 and 70 years old with non-small cell lung cancer.

Concerning this clonotype itself: A read error is likely, as this CDR3 ends without the conserved phenylalanine or tryptophan. The DNA is omitted, as the CDR3 cannot be located on it reliably, and the CDR3 follows TCRdb's listing. This chain uses TRBV11-3 with TRBJ2-7; TRBD1 is the table's D call and was not checked against the DNA. Germline V gives CDR1 SGHNT, CDR2 YENEEA. Both ends counted, the CDR3 spans 15 residues. This CDR3 reads CGSSPRQGAGYEEYL.

About this clonotype itself: The junction does not match germline at one end; this may be a read error. V gene TRBV20-1 combines with J gene TRBJ2-2, with TRBD1 matching over 10 bases. In germline, CDR1 is DFQATT, CDR2 SNEGSKA (reference sequence). This CDR3 spans 16 amino acids. The CDR3 is CGARDPRQGATGEPFF. CDR3 in DNA: TGCGGTGCTAGAGACCCACGACAGGGGGCCACCGGGGAGCCGTTTTTT.

The CDR3 loop is CSARDRGTGNTEAFF. The DNA of the CDR3 is TGCAGTGCTAGAGATCGGGGGACAGGGAACACTGAAGCTTTCTTT. The chain is built from TRBV20-1 and TRBJ1-1, with 8 bases fitting TRBD1. This CDR3 is 15 amino acids long. Germline CDR1 is DFQATT and CDR2 is SNEGSKA (reference sequence). V trimming: 0 bases; J trimming: 1 base; junction bases outside the gene matches: 4.

This clonotype appeared a single time. V and J are TRBV12-5 and TRBJ2-5; D gene uncertain. Trimming left V 5 bases short and J 5 bases short, with 12 bases between. There are 13 residues in the CDR3. Germline assignment: CDR1 LGHNT and CDR2 FRNRAP. CDR3 in DNA: TGTGCTAGTGGTCGGAGAGGTCGGGAGACCCAGTACTTC. Translated: CASGRRGRETQYF.

As for this clonotype: This may come from a read error, since a much larger clone is one base off. The chain couples TRBV20-1 to TRBJ2-3; 12 bases are shared with TRBD2. Germline values: CDR1 DFQATT, CDR2 SNEGSKA (reference sequence). The CDR3 contains 13 residues. CDR3 DNA sequence: TGCAATGCTAGACTAGCGGGAGCAGATACGCAGTATTTT. Translation gives CNARLAGADTQYF.

A word on this clonotype: A much larger clone sits a single nucleotide away, making a read error possible. The V call is TRBV5-6, the J call TRBJ2-1, with TRBD2 matching over 9 bases. The CDR3 is 13 residues long. Per the germline V gene, CDR1 is SGHDT and CDR2 is YYEEEE. Losses at the gene ends were 4 bases for V and 11 bases for J; bases not matched to a gene: 7. Written as DNA, the CDR3 is TGTGCCAGCAGCCGCAGCGGGAGGAATAAGCAGTTCTTC. It codes for CASSRSGRNKQFF.

The J gene is TRBJ2-1, the V gene TRBV5-5; possibly TRBD1 for D (5 bases). The CDR3 contains 14 residues. The germline V gene has CDR1 SGHKS and CDR2 YYEKEE (reference sequence). Trimming removed 4 bases at V and 3 bases at J, with 11 bases between. The CDR3 DNA reads TGTGCCAGCAGCCGAGACAGCCGCTACAATGAGCAGTTCTTC. It translates to CASSRDSRYNEQFF. The whole variable domain, remainder taken from reference TRBV5-5 and TRBJ2-1, is DAGVTQSPTHLIKTRGQQVTLRCSPISGHKSVSWYQQVLGQGPQFIFQYYEKEERGRGNFPDRFSARQFPNYSSELNVNALLLGDSALYLCASSRDSRYNEQFFGPGTRLTVL.

With respect to this clonotype: With a much larger clone just one base away, this may be a read error. This sequence joins TRBV10-2 and TRBJ2-7; TRBD1 or TRBD2 may be the D gene (6 bases each). Germline V gives CDR1 WSHSY, CDR2 SAAADI. This CDR3 has 14 residues. CDR3 nucleotide sequence: TGCGCCAACAGTGTAATGACTAGGGGGTACGAGCAGTACTTC. Residues: CANSVMTRGYEQYF.

A remark on this clonotype: This sequence may be a read error, since a much larger clone differs from it by one base. This rearrangement joins TRBV11-3 to TRBJ2-5; the D gene is possibly TRBD1 (5 bases). Germline V gene data show CDR1 as SGHNT and CDR2 as YENEEA. The CDR3 sequence is 15 residues long. The CDR3 protein is CASSLDGAREETHYF. In DNA form, the CDR3 reads TGTGCCAGCAGCTTAGATGGGGCCAGAGAAGAGACCCATTACTTC.

This clonotype came up a few times. This may come from a read error, since a much larger clone is one base off. The chain combines TRBV10-2 with TRBJ2-7; D not resolved. CDR3 length equals 13 residues. Trimming stripped 3 bases from V and 0 bases from J, with 6 bases between. Germline CDR1 WSHSY, CDR2 SAAADI. The CDR3, as DNA: TGCGCCAGCAGTGACAGCATCTCCTACGAGCAGTACTTC. Its translation: CASSDSISYEQYF.